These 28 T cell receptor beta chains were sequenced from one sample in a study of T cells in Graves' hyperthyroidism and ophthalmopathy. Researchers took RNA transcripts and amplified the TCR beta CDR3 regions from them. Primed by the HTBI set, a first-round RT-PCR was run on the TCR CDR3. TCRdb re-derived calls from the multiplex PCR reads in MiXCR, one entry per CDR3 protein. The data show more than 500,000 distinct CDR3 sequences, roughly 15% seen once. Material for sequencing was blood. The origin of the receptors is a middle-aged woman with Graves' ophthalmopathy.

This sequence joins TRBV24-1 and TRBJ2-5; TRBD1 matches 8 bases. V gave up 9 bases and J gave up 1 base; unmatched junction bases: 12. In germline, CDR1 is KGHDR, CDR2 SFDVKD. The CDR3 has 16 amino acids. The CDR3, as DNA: TGTGCCACCGGATCAAACAGGGGGGCTTTCCAAGAGACCCAGTACTTC. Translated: CATGSNRGAFQETQYF.

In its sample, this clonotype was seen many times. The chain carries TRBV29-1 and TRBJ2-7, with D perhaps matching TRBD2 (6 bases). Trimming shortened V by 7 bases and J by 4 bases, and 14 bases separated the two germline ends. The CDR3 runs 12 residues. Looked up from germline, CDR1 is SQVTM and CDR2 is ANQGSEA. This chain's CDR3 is CSGTSSVYEQYF. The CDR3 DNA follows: TGCAGCGGGACGTCTAGCGTTTACGAGCAGTACTTC.

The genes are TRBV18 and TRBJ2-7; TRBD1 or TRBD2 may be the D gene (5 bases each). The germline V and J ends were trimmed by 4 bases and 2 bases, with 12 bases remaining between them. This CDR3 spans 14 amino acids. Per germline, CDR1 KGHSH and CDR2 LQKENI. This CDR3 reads CASSRTRGTYEQYF. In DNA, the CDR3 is TGTGCCAGCTCACGGACACGGGGAACCTACGAGCAGTACTTC.

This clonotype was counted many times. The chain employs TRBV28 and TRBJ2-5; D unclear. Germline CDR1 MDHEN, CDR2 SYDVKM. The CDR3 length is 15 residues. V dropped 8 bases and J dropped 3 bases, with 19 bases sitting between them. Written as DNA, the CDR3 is TGTGCCAGCCGTGGCACGACGTCCCATGAAGAGACCCAGTACTTC. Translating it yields CASRGTTSHEETQYF.

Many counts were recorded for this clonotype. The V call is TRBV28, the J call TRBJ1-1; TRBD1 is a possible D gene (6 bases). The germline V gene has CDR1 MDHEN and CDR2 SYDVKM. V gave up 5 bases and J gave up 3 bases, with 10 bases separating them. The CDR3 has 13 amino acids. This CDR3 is CASSGGAYTEAFF. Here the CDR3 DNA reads TGTGCCAGCAGTGGGGGGGCCTACACTGAAGCTTTCTTT.

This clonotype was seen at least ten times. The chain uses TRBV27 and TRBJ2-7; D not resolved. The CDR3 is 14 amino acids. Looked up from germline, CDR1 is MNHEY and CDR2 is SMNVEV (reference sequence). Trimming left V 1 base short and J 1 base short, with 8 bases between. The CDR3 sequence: CASSLLRESYEQYF. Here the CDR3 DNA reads TGTGCCAGCAGTTTATTAAGGGAATCCTACGAGCAGTACTTC.

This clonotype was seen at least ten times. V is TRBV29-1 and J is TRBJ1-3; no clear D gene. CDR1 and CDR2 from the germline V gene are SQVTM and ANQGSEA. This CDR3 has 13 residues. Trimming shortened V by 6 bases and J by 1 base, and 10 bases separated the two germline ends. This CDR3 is CSVGPSSGNTIYF. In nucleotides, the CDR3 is TGCAGCGTCGGACCTTCATCTGGAAACACCATATATTTT.

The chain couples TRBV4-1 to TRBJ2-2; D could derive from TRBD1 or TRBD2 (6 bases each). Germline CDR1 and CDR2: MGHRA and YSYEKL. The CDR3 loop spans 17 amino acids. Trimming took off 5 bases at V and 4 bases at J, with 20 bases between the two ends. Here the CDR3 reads CASSNRGTLSRTGELFF. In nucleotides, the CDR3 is TGCGCCAGCAGCAACCGCGGGACACTGTCTCGCACCGGGGAGCTGTTTTTT.

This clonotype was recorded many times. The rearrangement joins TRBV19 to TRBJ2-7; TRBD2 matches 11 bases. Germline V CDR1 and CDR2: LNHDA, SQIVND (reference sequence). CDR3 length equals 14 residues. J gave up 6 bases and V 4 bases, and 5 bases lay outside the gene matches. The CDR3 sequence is CASSTTSGTLEQYF. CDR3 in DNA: TGTGCCAGTAGTACGACTAGCGGGACCCTCGAGCAGTACTTC.

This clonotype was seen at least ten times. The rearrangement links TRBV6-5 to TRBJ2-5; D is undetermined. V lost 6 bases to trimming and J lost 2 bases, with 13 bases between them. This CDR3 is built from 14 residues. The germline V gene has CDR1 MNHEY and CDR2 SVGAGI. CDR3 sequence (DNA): TGTGCCAGCAGGCGACACGTTCTACAAGAGACCCAGTACTTC. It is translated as CASRRHVLQETQYF.

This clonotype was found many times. The CDR3 nucleotides read TGTGCCAGCAGTTCCTACGCCTACGAGCAGTACTTC. It translates to CASSSYAYEQYF. The chain combines TRBV28 with TRBJ2-7; D is unresolved. Germline V gene data show CDR1 as MDHEN and CDR2 as SYDVKM. CDR3 length: 12 amino acids. The V end lost 4 bases, the J end lost 2 bases, and 6 bases lay between the germline ends. The variable domain in full, completed from reference TRBV28 and TRBJ2-7, reads DVKVTQSSRYLVKRTGEKVFLECVQDMDHENMFWYRQDPGLGLRLIYFSYDVKMKEKGDIPEGYSVSREKKERFSLILESASTNQTSMYLCASSSYAYEQYFGPGTRLTVT.

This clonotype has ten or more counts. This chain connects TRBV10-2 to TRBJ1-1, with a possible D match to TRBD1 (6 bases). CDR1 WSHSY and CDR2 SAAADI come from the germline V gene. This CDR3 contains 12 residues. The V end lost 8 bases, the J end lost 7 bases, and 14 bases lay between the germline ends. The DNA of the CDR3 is TGCGCCAGCTGGGCGGGGGCTGGTGAAGCTTTCTTT. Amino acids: CASWAGAGEAFF.

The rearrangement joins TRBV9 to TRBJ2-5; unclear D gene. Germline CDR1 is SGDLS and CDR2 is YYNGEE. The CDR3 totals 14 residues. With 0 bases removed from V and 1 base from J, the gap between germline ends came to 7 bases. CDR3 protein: CASSVGLVQETQYF. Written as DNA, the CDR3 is TGTGCCAGCAGCGTAGGTCTGGTCCAAGAGACCCAGTACTTC.

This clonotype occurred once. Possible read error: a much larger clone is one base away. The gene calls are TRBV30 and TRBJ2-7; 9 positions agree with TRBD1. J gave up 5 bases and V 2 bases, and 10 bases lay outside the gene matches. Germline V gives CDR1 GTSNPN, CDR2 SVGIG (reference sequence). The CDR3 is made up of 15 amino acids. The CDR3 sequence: CAWSYLQGATHEQYF. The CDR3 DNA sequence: TGTGCCTGGAGTTATCTACAGGGGGCAACCCACGAGCAGTACTTC.

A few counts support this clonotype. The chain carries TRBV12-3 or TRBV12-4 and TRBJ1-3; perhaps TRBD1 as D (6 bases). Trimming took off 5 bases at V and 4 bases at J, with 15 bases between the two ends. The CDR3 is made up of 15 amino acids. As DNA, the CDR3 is TGTGCCAGCAGTCTAATGACAGGCGTCGGAAACACCATATATTTT. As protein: CASSLMTGVGNTIYF.

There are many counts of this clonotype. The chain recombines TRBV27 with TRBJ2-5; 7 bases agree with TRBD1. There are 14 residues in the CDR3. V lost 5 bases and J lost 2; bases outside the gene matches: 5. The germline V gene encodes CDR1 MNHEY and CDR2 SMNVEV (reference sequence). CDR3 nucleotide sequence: TGTGCCAGCAGTATACCGGGACAGCAAGAGACCCAGTACTTC. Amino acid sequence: CASSIPGQQETQYF.

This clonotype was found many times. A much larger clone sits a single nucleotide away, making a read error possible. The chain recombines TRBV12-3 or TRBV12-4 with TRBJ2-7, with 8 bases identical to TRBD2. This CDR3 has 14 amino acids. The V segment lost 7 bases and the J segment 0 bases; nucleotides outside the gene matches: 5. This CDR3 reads CASTVSGNSYEQYF. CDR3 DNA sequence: TGTGCCAGCACCGTTAGCGGGAACTCCTACGAGCAGTACTTC.

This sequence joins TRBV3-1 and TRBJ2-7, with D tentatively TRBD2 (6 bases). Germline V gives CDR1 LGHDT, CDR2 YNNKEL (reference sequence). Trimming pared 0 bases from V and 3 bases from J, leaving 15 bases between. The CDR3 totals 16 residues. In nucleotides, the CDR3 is TGTGCCAGCAGCCAAGATACTGCGGGAAGCTACTACGAGCAGTACTTC. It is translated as CASSQDTAGSYYEQYF.

CDR3 in DNA: TGTGCCAGCAGTTACGGTAGTGGGACAGGGACTGGAAACACCATATATTTT. Its translation: CASSYGSGTGTGNTIYF. The chain combines TRBV6-5 with TRBJ1-3; 9 bases agree with TRBD1. The germline gives CDR1 MNHEY, CDR2 SVGAGI. The V segment lost 2 bases and the J segment 2 bases; nucleotides outside the gene matches: 7. There are 17 residues in the CDR3.

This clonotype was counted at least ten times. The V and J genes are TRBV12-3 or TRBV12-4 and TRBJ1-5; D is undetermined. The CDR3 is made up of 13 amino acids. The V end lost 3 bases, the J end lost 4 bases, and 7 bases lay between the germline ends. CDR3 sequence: CASSFTGNQPQHF. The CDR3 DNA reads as TGTGCCAGCAGTTTTACGGGAAATCAGCCCCAGCATTTT.

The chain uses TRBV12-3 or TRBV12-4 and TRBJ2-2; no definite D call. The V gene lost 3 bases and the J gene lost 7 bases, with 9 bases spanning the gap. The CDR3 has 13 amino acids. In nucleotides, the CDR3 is TGTGCCAGCAGTTTCCGTCGAAACGGGGAGCTGTTTTTT. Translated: CASSFRRNGELFF.

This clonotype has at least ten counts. DNA for the CDR3: TGTGCCAGCAGTTCGCGGGAGAACAACGAGCAGTACTTC. Amino acid sequence: CASSSRENNEQYF. The chain couples TRBV28 to TRBJ2-7; 7 nucleotides line up with TRBD2. CDR3 size: 13 residues. CDR1 is MDHEN and CDR2 is SYDVKM in the germline V gene. V shed 4 bases, J shed 5 bases, and the junction held 5 bases outside the gene matches.

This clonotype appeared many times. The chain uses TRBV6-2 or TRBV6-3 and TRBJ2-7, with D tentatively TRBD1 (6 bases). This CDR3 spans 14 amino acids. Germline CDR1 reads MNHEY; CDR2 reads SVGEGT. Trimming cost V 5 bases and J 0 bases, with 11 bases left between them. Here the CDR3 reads CASSTNRDSYEQYF. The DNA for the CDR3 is TGTGCCAGCAGTACAAACAGGGACTCCTACGAGCAGTACTTC.

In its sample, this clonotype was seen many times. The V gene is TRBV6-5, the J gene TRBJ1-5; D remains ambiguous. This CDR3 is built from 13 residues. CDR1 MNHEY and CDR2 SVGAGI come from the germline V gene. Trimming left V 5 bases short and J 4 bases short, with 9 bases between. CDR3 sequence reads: CASSIVPNQPQHF. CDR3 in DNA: TGTGCCAGCAGTATCGTCCCAAATCAGCCCCAGCATTTT.

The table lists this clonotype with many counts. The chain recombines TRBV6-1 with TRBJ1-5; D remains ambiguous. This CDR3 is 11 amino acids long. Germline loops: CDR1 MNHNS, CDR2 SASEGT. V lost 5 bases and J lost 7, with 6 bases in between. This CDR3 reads CASSQDQPQHF. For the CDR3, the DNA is TGTGCCAGCAGTCAAGACCAGCCCCAGCATTTT.

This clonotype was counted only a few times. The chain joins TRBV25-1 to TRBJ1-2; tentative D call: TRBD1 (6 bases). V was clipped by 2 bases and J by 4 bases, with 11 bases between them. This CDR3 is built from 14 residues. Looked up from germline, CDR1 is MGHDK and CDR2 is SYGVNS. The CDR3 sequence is CASSEGGRVYGYTF. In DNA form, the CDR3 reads TGTGCCAGCAGTGAAGGGGGGCGAGTCTATGGCTACACCTTC.

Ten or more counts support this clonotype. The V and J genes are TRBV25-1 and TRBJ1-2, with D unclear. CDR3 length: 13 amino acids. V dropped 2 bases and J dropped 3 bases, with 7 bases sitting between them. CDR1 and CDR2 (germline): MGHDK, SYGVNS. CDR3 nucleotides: TGTGCCAGCAGTGAAAAGGGAGACTATGGCTACACCTTC. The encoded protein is CASSEKGDYGYTF.

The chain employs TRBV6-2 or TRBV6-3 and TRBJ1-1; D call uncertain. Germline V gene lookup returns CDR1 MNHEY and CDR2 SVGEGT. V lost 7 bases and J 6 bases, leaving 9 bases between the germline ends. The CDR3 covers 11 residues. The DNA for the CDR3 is TGTGCCAGCATCTTTGGGCCTGAAGCTTTCTTT. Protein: CASIFGPEAFF.